Below, 10 T cell receptor beta chains from the same sample are listed, as sequenced in a study of T cells in Graves' hyperthyroidism and ophthalmopathy (dated by TCRdb to between 2017 and 2020). The method was multiplex PCR. For sequencing, an Illumina HiSeq 2000 was employed. Amplification of TCR beta CDR3 regions was carried out from RNA transcripts. A first-round RT-PCR of the TCR CDR3 used the HTBI primer set with the Qiagen OneStep RT-PCR kit. Starting from the raw public reads, TCRdb applied fastp trimming at Q25, assembled clones with MiXCR and retained in-frame beta chains. Duplicate CDR3 protein sequences are folded into a single record with the most common DNA and genes. For this sample the table gives 500,000 to 600,000 distinct CDR3 sequences, of which nearly 20% were detected only once. In total, the top ten clones hold over 45% of the sample. Sequences were obtained from blood. Source of these receptors: a man aged 35-49 years with Graves' ophthalmopathy.

In its sample, this clonotype was seen many times. The chain combines TRBV6-1 with TRBJ2-7, with 15 bases identical to TRBD2. Per the germline V gene, CDR1 is MNHNS and CDR2 is SASEGT. The CDR3 spans 16 residues. After removal of 4 bases from V and 3 bases from J, the junction contained 4 bases not matched to a gene. CDR3 coding DNA: TGTGCCAGCAGTGCCTGGACTAGCGGGAGGGTCTACGAGCAGTACTTC. Translating gives CASSAWTSGRVYEQYF.

To note about this clonotype: This may be a read error: a much more frequent sequence differs by one nucleotide. The chain combines TRBV12-3 or TRBV12-4 with TRBJ1-1, with no clear D. V gave up 5 bases and J gave up 8 bases, with 12 bases separating them. The length of the CDR3 is 12 residues. In nucleotides, the CDR3 is TGTGCCAGCAGTACCCACCGGAGGGAAGCTTTCTTT. This gives the protein CASSTHRREAFF.

The table lists this clonotype with many counts. V usage is TRBV28 and J usage is TRBJ1-1, with D tentatively TRBD1 (5 bases). The CDR3 runs 15 residues. V lost 3 bases and J lost 0, with 11 bases in between. Germline-derived CDR1 and CDR2 are MDHEN and SYDVKM. The CDR3 DNA reads as TGTGCCAGCAGTTTTCGAGGGGCCGTGAACACTGAAGCTTTCTTT. Translating it yields CASSFRGAVNTEAFF.

The CDR3 reads CATSDSVGLETQYF. CDR3 in DNA: TGTGCCACCAGTGATTCCGTGGGCTTGGAGACCCAGTACTTC. This sequence joins TRBV24-1 and TRBJ2-5; D unclear. The CDR3 runs to 14 residues. Germline V gives CDR1 KGHDR, CDR2 SFDVKD. V was shortened by 2 bases and J by 5 bases, with 11 bases between the two germline ends.

There are many counts of this clonotype. CDR3 in DNA: TGTGCCAGCAGGATTGGACAGGAGCACTACGAGCAGTACTTC. Amino acid sequence: CASRIGQEHYEQYF. The rearrangement joins TRBV28 to TRBJ2-7; TRBD1 aligns across 7 bases. Trimming removed 6 bases from V and 3 bases from J; junction bases left unmatched: 8. This CDR3 is 14 amino acids long. In germline, CDR1 is MDHEN, CDR2 SYDVKM. The entire variable domain, with the rest obtained from reference TRBV28 and TRBJ2-7, is as follows: DVKVTQSSRYLVKRTGEKVFLECVQDMDHENMFWYRQDPGLGLRLIYFSYDVKMKEKGDIPEGYSVSREKKERFSLILESASTNQTSMYLCASRIGQEHYEQYFGPGTRLTVT.

The chain couples TRBV5-1 to TRBJ2-5; D is possibly TRBD2 (6 bases). V was trimmed by 5 bases and J by 2 bases, leaving 19 bases between them. The CDR3 runs to 16 residues. CDR1 is SGHRS and CDR2 is YFSETQ in the germline V gene. This chain's CDR3 is CASREGPGRLQETQYF. The CDR3 nucleotides read TGCGCCAGCAGGGAGGGACCGGGACGCCTTCAAGAGACCCAGTACTTC.

This clonotype showed up just a few times. The chain carries TRBV18 and TRBJ2-1; TRBD2 matches at 7 bases. This CDR3 spans 15 amino acids. Germline V gene lookup returns CDR1 KGHSH and CDR2 LQKENI. The V gene end was trimmed by 0 bases and the J gene end by 9 bases; junction bases not matched to a gene: 8. CDR3 DNA sequence: TGTGCCAGCTCACCACCCAAACTAGCGCCTACTGAGCAGTTCTTC. Its protein is CASSPPKLAPTEQFF.

This clonotype was counted many times. V is TRBV7-2 and J is TRBJ2-7, with 10 bases lining up with TRBD2. This CDR3 is built from 15 residues. V lost 2 bases, J lost 3 bases, and 4 bases stayed unmatched. Germline V gives CDR1 SGHTA, CDR2 FQGNSA. For the CDR3, the DNA is TGTGCCAGCAGCTTATATCCTAGCGGGAGCTACGAGCAGTACTTC. Translated: CASSLYPSGSYEQYF.

This clonotype was recorded at least ten times. The chain is built from TRBV28 and TRBJ1-4; perhaps TRBD1 as D (6 bases). Trimming removed 5 bases from V and 4 bases from J, with 17 bases in between. This CDR3 has 16 residues. Germline CDR1 MDHEN, CDR2 SYDVKM. CDR3 sequence reads: CASSPGTTSFNEKLFF. CDR3 in DNA: TGTGCCAGCAGTCCAGGGACAACCTCGTTTAATGAAAAACTGTTTTTT.

This clonotype was observed a single time. A read error may be the cause here, since a much bigger clone is one base away. The chain carries TRBV3-1 and TRBJ2-7, with 12 nucleotides matching TRBD1. In germline, CDR1 is LGHDT, CDR2 YNNKEL (reference sequence). The length of the CDR3 is 15 residues. The CDR3 sequence is CASSLTPGTGGEQCF. The CDR3 DNA follows: TGTGCCAGCAGCCTAACCCCCGGGACAGGGGGCGAGCAGTGCTTC.